The rows below give T cell receptor beta chains drawn from one sample of a study of blood T cell repertoires in COVID-19. The repertoire was sequenced with immunoSEQ multiplex PCR; TCRdb's copy has only in-frame clones and lacks some. The repertoire includes fewer than 300,000 clones, around nine tenths of them detected once, and approximately 9.8% sits in the top ten. Sample: peripheral blood. The receptor set was obtained from a man aged 40-49 years who had recovered from COVID-19. Each CDR3 is given with its conserved first and last residue. Each record gives: V gene, clone size, J gene, D gene, CDR3 DNA, CDR3 protein. The D gene is left open where the match is weak. For some rows the clone size is stated as once, few or many, or as a class when expanded; others skip it.

V gene: TRBV28
clone size: -
J gene: TRBJ1-2
D gene: TRBD1
CDR3 DNA: TGTGCCAGCTCACTGTCCCCGGGACAGGTATATGGCTACACCTTC
CDR3 protein: CASSLSPGQVYGYTF

V gene: TRBV19
clone size: -
J gene: TRBJ1-1
D gene: -
CDR3 DNA: TGTGCCAGTAGTATCCAGGGCCAGAGCACTGAAGCTTTCTTT
CDR3 protein: CASSIQGQSTEAFF

V gene: TRBV5-1
clone size: -
J gene: TRBJ1-4
D gene: TRBD1
CDR3 DNA: TGCGCCAGCAGCCCGTCGGGACAGGGCAGCGAAAAACTGTTTTTT
CDR3 protein: CASSPSGQGSEKLFF

V gene: TRBV3-1/TRBV3-2
clone size: -
J gene: TRBJ2-1
D gene: -
CDR3 DNA: TGTGCCAGCAGCCAAGCAGGGGAGCATGAGCAGTTCTTC
CDR3 protein: CASSQAGEHEQFF

V gene: TRBV11-2
clone size: -
J gene: TRBJ2-1
D gene: TRBD2
CDR3 DNA: TGTGCCAGCAGCGGAAGAGGACTAGCGGGAGGTAATGAGCAGTTCTTC
CDR3 protein: CASSGRGLAGGNEQFF

V gene: TRBV19
clone size: -
J gene: TRBJ2-7
D gene: -
CDR3 DNA: TGTGCCAGTGGGGACACCGCGTCCACCGAGCAGTACTTC
CDR3 protein: CASGDTASTEQYF

V gene: TRBV5-1
clone size: -
J gene: TRBJ2-2
D gene: TRBD2
CDR3 DNA: TGCGCCAGCAGCTTGGCTCCTAGCGGGGGGAAGAACGGGGAGCTGTTTTTT
CDR3 protein: CASSLAPSGGKNGELFF

V gene: TRBV27
clone size: -
J gene: TRBJ1-2
D gene: -
CDR3 DNA: TGTGCCAGCAGTTTAAAGGGGGATGGCTACACCTTC
CDR3 protein: CASSLKGDGYTF

V gene: TRBV24-1
clone size: -
J gene: TRBJ2-5
D gene: -
CDR3 DNA: TGTGCCACCAGTGAGCCCGCCTCAGGGGCCCAAGAGACCCAGTACTTC
CDR3 protein: CATSEPASGAQETQYF

V gene: TRBV6-5
clone size: -
J gene: TRBJ2-7
D gene: -
CDR3 DNA: TGTGCCAGCAGTCAACGGTCCGGCTACGAGCAGTACTTC
CDR3 protein: CASSQRSGYEQYF

V gene: TRBV9
clone size: few
J gene: TRBJ2-1
D gene: TRBD1
CDR3 DNA: TGTGCCAGCAGCGTGCCGTTGAGGACAGGGTTGGATGAGCAGTTCTTC
CDR3 protein: CASSVPLRTGLDEQFF

V gene: TRBV7-2
clone size: -
J gene: TRBJ2-7
D gene: -
CDR3 DNA: TGTGCCAGCAGCTCGGGGGGTGGACAGGGCCGTCCCTACGAGCAGTACTTC
CDR3 protein: CASSSGGGQGRPYEQYF

V gene: TRBV7-2
clone size: -
J gene: TRBJ2-1
D gene: -
CDR3 DNA: TGTGCCAGCAGCTTGTTCAGTGAGCAGTTCTTC
CDR3 protein: CASSLFSEQFF

V gene: TRBV9
clone size: -
J gene: TRBJ1-6
D gene: TRBD1
CDR3 DNA: TGTGCCAGCAGCGTGGGACAGGGGAATTCACCCCTCCACTTT
CDR3 protein: CASSVGQGNSPLHF

V gene: TRBV12-3/TRBV12-4
clone size: -
J gene: TRBJ2-7
D gene: TRBD2
CDR3 DNA: TGTGCCAGCTCCCGGACTAGCCCCTACGAGCAGTACTTC
CDR3 protein: CASSRTSPYEQYF